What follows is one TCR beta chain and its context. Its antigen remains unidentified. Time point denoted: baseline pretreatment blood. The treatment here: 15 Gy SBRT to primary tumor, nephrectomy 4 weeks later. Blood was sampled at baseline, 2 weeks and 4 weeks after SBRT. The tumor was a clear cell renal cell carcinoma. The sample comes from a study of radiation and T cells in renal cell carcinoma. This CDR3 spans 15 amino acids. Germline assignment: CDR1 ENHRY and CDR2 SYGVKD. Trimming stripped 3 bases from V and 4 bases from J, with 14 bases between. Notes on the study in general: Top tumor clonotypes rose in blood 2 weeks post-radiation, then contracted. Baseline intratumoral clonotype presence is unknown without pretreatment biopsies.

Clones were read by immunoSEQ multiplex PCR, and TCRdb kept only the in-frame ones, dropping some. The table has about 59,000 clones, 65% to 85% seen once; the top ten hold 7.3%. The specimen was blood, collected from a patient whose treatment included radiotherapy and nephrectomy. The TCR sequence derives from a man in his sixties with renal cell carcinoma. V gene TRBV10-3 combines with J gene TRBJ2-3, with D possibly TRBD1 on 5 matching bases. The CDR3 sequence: CAISEGVLVADTQYF. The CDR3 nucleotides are TGTGCCATCAGTGAAGGGGTTCTTGTGGCAGATACGCAGTATTTT.